Listed below are T cell receptor beta chains from one sample, sequenced in a study of CD8 T cells in Susac syndrome. Each CDR3 protein is one row after TCRdb ran MiXCR on the immunoSEQ multiplex PCR reads. The data show 150,000 to 200,000 distinct CDR3 sequences, 90% to 97% seen once. Sample: CD4+ T cells from PBMCs. All receptors come from a human donor with multiple sclerosis. The CDR3 runs from the conserved cysteine through the conserved F or W. Fields, in order: clone size, J gene, V gene, D gene, CDR3 protein, CDR3 DNA. The D gene is left open where the match is weak. A row's size may be missing; if present it is once, few, many or a size class.

clone_size: NA; j_call: TRBJ1-2; v_call: TRBV30; d_call: NA; cdr3_aa: CAWRMAGGNYGYTF; cdr3_nt: TGTGCCTGGAGGATGGCAGGCGGGAACTATGGCTACACCTTC
clone_size: NA; j_call: TRBJ2-6; v_call: TRBV11-2; d_call: TRBD2; cdr3_aa: CASSWEGTGANVLTF; cdr3_nt: TGTGCCAGCAGCTGGGAGGGAACTGGGGCCAACGTCCTGACTTTC
clone_size: NA; j_call: TRBJ2-1; v_call: TRBV5-1; d_call: TRBD2; cdr3_aa: CASSPRMTSGVYNEQFF; cdr3_nt: TGCGCCAGCAGCCCGAGGATGACTAGCGGGGTTTACAATGAGCAGTTCTTC
clone_size: NA; j_call: TRBJ1-2; v_call: TRBV24-1; d_call: NA; cdr3_aa: CATSQGKDGYTF; cdr3_nt: TGTGCCACCAGTCAGGGTAAGGATGGCTACACCTTC
clone_size: once; j_call: TRBJ2-5; v_call: TRBV5-6; d_call: NA; cdr3_aa: CASNPVGEETQYF; cdr3_nt: TGTGCCAGCAATCCGGTCGGGGAAGAGACCCAGTACTTC
clone_size: NA; j_call: TRBJ1-1; v_call: TRBV30; d_call: TRBD1; cdr3_aa: CAWSLGQGPGGTEAFF; cdr3_nt: TGTGCCTGGAGCTTGGGACAGGGGCCCGGGGGGACTGAAGCTTTCTTT
clone_size: NA; j_call: TRBJ2-3; v_call: TRBV29-1; d_call: NA; cdr3_aa: CSVVSGITSTDTQYF; cdr3_nt: TGCAGCGTTGTCTCTGGAATTACTAGCACAGATACGCAGTATTTT
clone_size: NA; j_call: TRBJ2-3; v_call: TRBV12-3/TRBV12-4; d_call: TRBD2; cdr3_aa: CASSLERGRTDTQYF; cdr3_nt: TGTGCCAGCAGTTTGGAGCGGGGGCGCACAGATACGCAGTATTTT
clone_size: NA; j_call: TRBJ2-3; v_call: TRBV20-1; d_call: TRBD2; cdr3_aa: CSARARNGLAGGTDTQYF; cdr3_nt: TGCAGTGCTAGAGCCCGGAATGGACTAGCGGGAGGAACAGATACGCAGTATTTT
clone_size: NA; j_call: TRBJ2-1; v_call: TRBV4-2; d_call: TRBD1; cdr3_aa: CASSQEGTALGNEQFF; cdr3_nt: TGTGCCAGCAGCCAAGAGGGGACAGCCCTCGGGAATGAGCAGTTCTTC
clone_size: NA; j_call: TRBJ1-2; v_call: TRBV24-1; d_call: NA; cdr3_aa: CATSGQYGYGYTF; cdr3_nt: TGTGCCACCAGTGGACAGTACGGCTATGGCTACACCTTC
clone_size: NA; j_call: TRBJ1-6; v_call: TRBV30; d_call: NA; cdr3_aa: CAWRGQGKSPLHF; cdr3_nt: TGTGCCTGGAGGGGTCAGGGTAAATCACCCCTCCACTTT
clone_size: NA; j_call: TRBJ2-6; v_call: TRBV12-3/TRBV12-4; d_call: NA; cdr3_aa: CASSTPLAYGANVLTF; cdr3_nt: TGTGCCAGCAGCACTCCTTTAGCCTATGGGGCCAACGTCCTGACTTTC
clone_size: NA; j_call: TRBJ2-1; v_call: TRBV20-1; d_call: NA; cdr3_aa: CSAPHTNNEQFF; cdr3_nt: TGCAGTGCTCCCCACACGAACAATGAGCAGTTCTTC
clone_size: NA; j_call: TRBJ2-7; v_call: TRBV28; d_call: TRBD1; cdr3_aa: CASSGTGGMVEQYF; cdr3_nt: TGTGCCAGCAGTGGGACAGGGGGCATGGTCGAGCAGTACTTC
clone_size: NA; j_call: TRBJ1-2; v_call: TRBV20-1; d_call: NA; cdr3_aa: CSARDLTHSSNYGYTF; cdr3_nt: TGCAGTGCTAGAGATCTCACGCACAGTTCTAACTATGGCTACACCTTC
clone_size: NA; j_call: TRBJ2-7; v_call: TRBV28; d_call: NA; cdr3_aa: CASRTNYEQYF; cdr3_nt: TGTGCCAGCCGGACAAACTACGAGCAGTACTTC
clone_size: NA; j_call: TRBJ2-7; v_call: TRBV20-1; d_call: TRBD1; cdr3_aa: CSARRQGLIYEQYF; cdr3_nt: TGCAGTGCCCGAAGACAGGGGCTAATCTACGAGCAGTACTTC
clone_size: NA; j_call: TRBJ2-3; v_call: TRBV28; d_call: TRBD2; cdr3_aa: CASSTPSGGRGTDTQYF; cdr3_nt: TGTGCCAGCAGTACCCCTAGCGGGGGGAGGGGCACAGATACGCAGTATTTT
clone_size: NA; j_call: TRBJ2-7; v_call: TRBV7-2; d_call: NA; cdr3_aa: CASSRSRGDEQYF; cdr3_nt: TGTGCCAGCAGCCGTTCACGAGGCGACGAGCAGTACTTC
clone_size: NA; j_call: TRBJ1-2; v_call: TRBV18; d_call: NA; cdr3_aa: CASSPRQDYGYTF; cdr3_nt: TGTGCCAGCTCACCAAGACAAGACTATGGCTACACCTTC
clone_size: NA; j_call: TRBJ2-5; v_call: TRBV5-1; d_call: NA; cdr3_aa: CASSLEVRTETQYF; cdr3_nt: TGCGCCAGCAGCTTGGAGGTTCGGACGGAGACCCAGTACTTC
clone_size: few; j_call: TRBJ2-7; v_call: TRBV7-9; d_call: NA; cdr3_aa: CASSLTAPYEQYF; cdr3_nt: TGTGCCAGCAGTTTGACAGCTCCCTACGAGCAGTACTTC
clone_size: NA; j_call: TRBJ1-2; v_call: TRBV19; d_call: TRBD1; cdr3_aa: CASSRTGGPNYGYTF; cdr3_nt: TGTGCCAGTAGTAGAACAGGGGGCCCTAACTATGGCTACACCTTC
clone_size: NA; j_call: TRBJ2-1; v_call: TRBV6-5; d_call: NA; cdr3_aa: CASSVDQAGRGEQFF; cdr3_nt: TGTGCCAGCAGTGTAGATCAGGCGGGACGAGGTGAGCAGTTCTTC